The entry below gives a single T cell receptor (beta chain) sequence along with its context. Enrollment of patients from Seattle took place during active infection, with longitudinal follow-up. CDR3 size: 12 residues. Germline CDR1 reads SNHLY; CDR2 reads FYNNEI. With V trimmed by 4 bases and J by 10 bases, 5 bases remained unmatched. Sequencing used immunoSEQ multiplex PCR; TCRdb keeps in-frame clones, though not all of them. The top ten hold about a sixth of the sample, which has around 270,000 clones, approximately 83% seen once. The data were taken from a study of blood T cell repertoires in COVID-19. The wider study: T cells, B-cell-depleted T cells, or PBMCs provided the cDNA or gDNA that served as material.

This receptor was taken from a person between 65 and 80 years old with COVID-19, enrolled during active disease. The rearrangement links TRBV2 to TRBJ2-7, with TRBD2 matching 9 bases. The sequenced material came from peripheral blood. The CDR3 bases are TGTGCCAGCAGTGCCCGACTAGCGGAACAGTACTTC. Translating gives CASSARLAEQYF.